The 9 T cell receptor beta chains in this list originate from one sample, sequenced in a study of a mutant IDH1 vaccine in newly diagnosed glioma. Their cognate antigens are unknown. The time point: week 47, end of study. The content of each vaccine dose was 300 ug of mutant IDH1 20-mer peptide, and topical imiquimod accompanied it. The method was immunoSEQ multiplex PCR; TCRdb's version includes in-frame clones alone and lacks a portion of them. Of about 56,000 clones detected, 75% appear once; the ten largest clones hold 5.3%. The source material was PBMCs, sampled from a glioma patient whose treatment included an IDH1 peptide vaccine. The origin of the receptors is a man in his fifties with glioma.

The V gene is TRBV27, the J gene TRBJ1-2; D might be TRBD1 (5 bases). Germline assignment: CDR1 MNHEY and CDR2 SMNVEV (reference sequence). The germline V and J ends were trimmed by 3 bases and 7 bases, with 18 bases remaining between them. The CDR3 is 15 residues long. CDR3 sequence (DNA): TGTGCCAGCAGTTTTGACCGGGACGTCTTTGGTGGCTACACCTTC. Translated, it gives CASSFDRDVFGGYTF.

In its sample, this clone was seen many times. The V and J genes are TRBV2 and TRBJ1-1; D possibly corresponds to TRBD1 (5 bases). The CDR3 covers 13 residues. Per the germline V gene, CDR1 is SNHLY and CDR2 is FYNNEI. Trimming shortened V by 8 bases and J by 4 bases, and 14 bases separated the two germline ends. The CDR3 reads CASRGVQGTEAFF. For the CDR3, the DNA is TGTGCCAGCCGGGGTGTTCAGGGCACTGAAGCTTTCTTT. The entire variable domain, with the rest obtained from reference TRBV2 and TRBJ1-1, is as follows: EPEVTQTPSHQVTQMGQEVILRCVPISNHLYFYWYRQILGQKVEFLVSFYNNEISEKSEIFDDQFSVERPDGSNFTLKIRSTKLEDSAMYFCASRGVQGTEAFFGQGTRLTVV.

This clone was counted a few times. The V gene is TRBV7-9, the J gene TRBJ2-3, with D hard to call. V was trimmed by 3 bases and J by 5 bases, leaving 3 bases between them. CDR3 length: 11 residues. Looked up from germline, CDR1 is SEHNR and CDR2 is FQNEAQ (reference sequence). The CDR3 is CASSFRDTQYF. CDR3 sequence (DNA): TGTGCCAGCAGCTTCCGAGATACGCAGTATTTT.

This clone was seen a single time. CDR3 residues: CASSLRQGTSEAFF. CDR3 nucleotides: TGTGCCAGCAGCCTCCGACAGGGGACCTCTGAAGCTTTCTTT. The gene calls are TRBV7-2 and TRBJ1-1; 8 nucleotides align to TRBD1. The V gene end was trimmed by 5 bases and the J gene end by 6 bases; junction bases not matched to a gene: 8. From germline, CDR1 is SGHTA and CDR2 FQGNSA. This CDR3 is 14 amino acids long.

CDR3 coding DNA: TGTGCCAGCAGGGTTTCCCTGAACACTGAAGCTTTCTTT. Protein: CASRVSLNTEAFF. The chain joins TRBV2 to TRBJ1-1; no reliable D call. Germline V gene data show CDR1 as SNHLY and CDR2 as FYNNEI. This CDR3 comprises 13 residues. V was clipped by 6 bases and J by 0 bases, with 8 bases between them.

The chain carries TRBV27 and TRBJ2-3, with D unclear. Germline loops: CDR1 MNHEY, CDR2 SMNVEV (reference sequence). The ends were cut back, 2 bases at V and 0 bases at J, with 9 bases in the middle. This CDR3 is 15 amino acids long. In DNA, the CDR3 is TGTGCCAGCAGTTTACGCCCAGTCAGCACAGATACGCAGTATTTT. Its protein product is CASSLRPVSTDTQYF.

CDR3 region: CASSPIGGASYGYTF. The CDR3 coding sequence is TGTGCCAGCAGCCCGATTGGGGGGGCGAGCTATGGCTACACCTTC. This chain uses TRBV27 with TRBJ1-2; tentative D call: TRBD1 (6 bases). The V and J ends lost 6 bases and 4 bases respectively, with 18 bases between them. Germline V gives CDR1 MNHEY, CDR2 SMNVEV (reference sequence). CDR3 length: 15 residues.

This clone was seen more than once but under ten times. V and J are TRBV10-3 and TRBJ2-3, with 9 bases identical to TRBD2. The CDR3 is 14 amino acids. J lost 6 bases, V lost 10 bases, and 11 bases had no gene match. The V gene's germline CDR1 is ENHRY and CDR2 SYGVKD. CDR3 DNA: TGTGCCAACTCTAAGCGGGGGGTACGGGATACGCAGTATTTT. Its protein is CANSKRGVRDTQYF.

This chain connects TRBV4-1 to TRBJ1-1; a weak D match, TRBD1 (6 bases). This CDR3 is built from 16 residues. Germline CDR1 MGHRA, CDR2 YSYEKL. V was cut by 4 bases and J by 4 bases, with 19 bases left in between. The CDR3 sequence is CASSPHTRQVSTEAFF. Here the CDR3 DNA reads TGCGCCAGCAGCCCTCATACGCGACAGGTGAGCACTGAAGCTTTCTTT.